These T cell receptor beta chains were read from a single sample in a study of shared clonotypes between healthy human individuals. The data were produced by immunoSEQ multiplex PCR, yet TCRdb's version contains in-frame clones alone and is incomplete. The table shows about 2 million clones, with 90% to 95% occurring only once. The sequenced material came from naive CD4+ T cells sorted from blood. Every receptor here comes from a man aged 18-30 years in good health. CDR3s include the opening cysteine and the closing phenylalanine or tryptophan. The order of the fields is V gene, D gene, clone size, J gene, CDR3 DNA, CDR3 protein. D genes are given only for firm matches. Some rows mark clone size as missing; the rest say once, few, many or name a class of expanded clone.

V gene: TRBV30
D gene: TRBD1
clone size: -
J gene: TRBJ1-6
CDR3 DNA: TGTGCCTGGAGGGACAGGGCTGATTCACCCCTCCACTTT
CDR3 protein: CAWRDRADSPLHF

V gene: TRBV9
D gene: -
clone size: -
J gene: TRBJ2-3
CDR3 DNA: TGTGCCAGCAGCGTAGCCTCAAAAGATACGCAGTATTTT
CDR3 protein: CASSVASKDTQYF

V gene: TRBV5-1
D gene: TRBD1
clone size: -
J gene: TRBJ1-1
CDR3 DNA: TGCGCCAGCAGCAAGGATCACCCGGGACAGGGGATCACTGAAGCTTTCTTT
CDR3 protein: CASSKDHPGQGITEAFF

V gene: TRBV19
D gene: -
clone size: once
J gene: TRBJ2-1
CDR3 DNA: TGTGCCAGTAGCGGCGGGGAGAGCTCCTACAATGAGCAGTTCTTC
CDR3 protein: CASSGGESSYNEQFF

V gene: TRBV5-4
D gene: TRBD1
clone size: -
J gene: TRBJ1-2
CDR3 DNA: TGTGCCAGCAGCCCGTCCGGGACAGGGAATTACTATGGCTACACCTTC
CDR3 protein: CASSPSGTGNYYGYTF

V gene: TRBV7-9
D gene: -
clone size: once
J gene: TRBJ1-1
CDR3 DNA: TGTGCCAGCAGCTTAGGTCAGCCAAACACTGAAGCTTTCTTT
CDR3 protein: CASSLGQPNTEAFF

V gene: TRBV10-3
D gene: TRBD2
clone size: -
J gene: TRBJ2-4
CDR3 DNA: TGTGCCATCAGTGGGGGACTAGAGAAAAACATTCAGTACTTC
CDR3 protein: CAISGGLEKNIQYF

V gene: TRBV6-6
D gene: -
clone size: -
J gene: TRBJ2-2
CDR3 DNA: TGTGCCAGCAGTTTTGGCAGGACGGACACCGGGGAGCTGTTTTTT
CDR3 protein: CASSFGRTDTGELFF

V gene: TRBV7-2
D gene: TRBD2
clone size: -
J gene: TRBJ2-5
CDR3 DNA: TGTGCCAGCAGGAATGTAGCGGGGGTGGAGACCCAGTACTTC
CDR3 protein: CASRNVAGVETQYF

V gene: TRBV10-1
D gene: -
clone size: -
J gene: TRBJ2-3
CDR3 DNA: TGCGCCAGCAGTGAATTCGGTGTGGGTTTGCGCACAGATACGCAGTATTTT
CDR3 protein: CASSEFGVGLRTDTQYF

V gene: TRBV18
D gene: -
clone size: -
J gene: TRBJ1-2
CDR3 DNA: TGTGCCAGCTCTGGGGAAGACTATGGCTACACCTTC
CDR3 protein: CASSGEDYGYTF

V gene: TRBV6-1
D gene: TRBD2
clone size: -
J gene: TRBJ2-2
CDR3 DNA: TGTGCCAGCAGTGAACCGGGACTAGCGCCCGGGGAGCTGTTTTTT
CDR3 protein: CASSEPGLAPGELFF

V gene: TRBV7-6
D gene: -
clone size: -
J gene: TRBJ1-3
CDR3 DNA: TGTGCCAGCAGCTCAGCTGGAAACACCATATATTTT
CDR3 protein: CASSSAGNTIYF

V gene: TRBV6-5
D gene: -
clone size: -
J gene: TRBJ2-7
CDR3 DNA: TGTGCCAGCAGCCGAGGTCGGGGTACTCACGAGCAGTACTTC
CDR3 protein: CASSRGRGTHEQYF

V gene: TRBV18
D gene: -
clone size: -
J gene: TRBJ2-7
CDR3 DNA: TGTGCCAGCTCACCTCGACAGGACTCCTACGAGCAGTACTTC
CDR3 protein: CASSPRQDSYEQYF

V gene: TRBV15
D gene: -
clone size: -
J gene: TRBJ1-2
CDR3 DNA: TGTGCCACCAGCATGGTCACACGGACCTATGGCTACACCTTC
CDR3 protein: CATSMVTRTYGYTF

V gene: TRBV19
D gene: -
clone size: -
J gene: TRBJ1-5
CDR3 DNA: TGTGCCAGTAGTATGCGGAATCGAATCAATCAGCCCCAGCATTTT
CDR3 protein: CASSMRNRINQPQHF

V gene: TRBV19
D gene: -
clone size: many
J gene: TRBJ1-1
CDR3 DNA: TGTGCCAGTACCCTATCCTGGGGATTCACTGAAGCTTTCTTT
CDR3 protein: CASTLSWGFTEAFF

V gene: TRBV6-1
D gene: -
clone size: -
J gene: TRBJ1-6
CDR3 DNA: TGTGCCAGCGGGGGTGAGGGGCCGAATTCACCCCTCCACTTT
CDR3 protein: CASGGEGPNSPLHF

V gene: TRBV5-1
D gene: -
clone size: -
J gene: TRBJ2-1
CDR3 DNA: TGCGCCAGCAGCTTGGAAGACGCTGGGGATGAGCAGTTCTTC
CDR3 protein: CASSLEDAGDEQFF

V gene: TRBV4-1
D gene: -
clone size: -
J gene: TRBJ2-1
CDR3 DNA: TGCGCCAGCAGCCAAGACAGAAGCTCCTACAATGAGCAGTTCTTC
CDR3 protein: CASSQDRSSYNEQFF

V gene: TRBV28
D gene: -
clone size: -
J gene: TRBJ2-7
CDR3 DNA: TGTGCCAGCAGTCCTGGACAGAGAAGCTACGAGCAGTACTTC
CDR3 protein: CASSPGQRSYEQYF

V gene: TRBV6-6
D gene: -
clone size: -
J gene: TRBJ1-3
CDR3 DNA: TGTGCCAGCAGTTACGACGACATCTCTGGAAACACCATATATTTT
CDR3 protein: CASSYDDISGNTIYF

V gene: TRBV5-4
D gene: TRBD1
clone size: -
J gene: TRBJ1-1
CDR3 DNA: TGTGCCAGCAGCTTGGCCTGGACAGGGGCTTCGAACACTGAAGCTTTCTTT
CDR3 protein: CASSLAWTGASNTEAFF

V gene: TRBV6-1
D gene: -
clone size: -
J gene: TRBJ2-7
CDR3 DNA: TGTGCCAGCAGTGACGGGCAGGGTTACTCCTACGAGCAGTACTTC
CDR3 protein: CASSDGQGYSYEQYF

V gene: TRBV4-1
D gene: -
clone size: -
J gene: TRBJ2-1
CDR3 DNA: TGCGCCAGCAGCCAACGGCAGGGCCTTTACAATGAGCAGTTCTTC
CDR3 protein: CASSQRQGLYNEQFF

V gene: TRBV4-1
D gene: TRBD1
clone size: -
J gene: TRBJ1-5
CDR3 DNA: TGCGCCAGCAGCCAAGATCAGGGACAGGGGGTTCTAGGGACCCAGCATTTT
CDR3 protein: CASSQDQGQGVLGTQHF

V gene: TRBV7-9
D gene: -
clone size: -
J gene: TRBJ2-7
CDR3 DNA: TGTGCCAGCAGCGGCAGACAGGTGTCTACCTACGAGCAGTACTTC
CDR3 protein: CASSGRQVSTYEQYF

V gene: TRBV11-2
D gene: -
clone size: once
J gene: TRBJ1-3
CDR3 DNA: TGTGCCAGCAGCTTCTCTGGAAACACCATATATTTT
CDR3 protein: CASSFSGNTIYF

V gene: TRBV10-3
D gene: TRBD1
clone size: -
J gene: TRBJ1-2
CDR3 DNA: TGTGCCACGATGGACAGGGTAGATGGCTACACCTTC
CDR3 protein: CATMDRVDGYTF

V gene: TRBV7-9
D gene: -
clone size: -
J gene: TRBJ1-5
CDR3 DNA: TGTGCCAGCAGCTTAGCGGGGGATAGCAATCAGCCCCAGCATTTT
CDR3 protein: CASSLAGDSNQPQHF

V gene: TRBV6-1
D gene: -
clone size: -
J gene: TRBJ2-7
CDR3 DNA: TGTGCCAGCCACCACTCCACTAAACTAGTGAGCGAGCAGTACTTC
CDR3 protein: CASHHSTKLVSEQYF

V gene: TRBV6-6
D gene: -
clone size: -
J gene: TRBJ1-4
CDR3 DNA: TGTGCCAGCAGGCTAGGGCAGATGGGGACTAATGAAAAACTGTTTTTT
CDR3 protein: CASRLGQMGTNEKLFF

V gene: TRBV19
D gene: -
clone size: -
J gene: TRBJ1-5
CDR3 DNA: TGTGCCAGTACTGCAACCGGGACAACCGGCTCTTGGCCCCAGCATTTT
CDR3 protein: CASTATGTTGSWPQHF

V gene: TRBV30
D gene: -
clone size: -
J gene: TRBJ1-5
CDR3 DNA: TGTGCCTGGAGTCGACGGCAGGGCGGCACTCAGCCCCAGCATTTT
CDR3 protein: CAWSRRQGGTQPQHF

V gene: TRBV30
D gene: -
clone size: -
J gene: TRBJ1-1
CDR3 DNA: TGTGCCTGGAGTCCCGGGGTGAGGACTGAAGCTTTCTTT
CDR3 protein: CAWSPGVRTEAFF

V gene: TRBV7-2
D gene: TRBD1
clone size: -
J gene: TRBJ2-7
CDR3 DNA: TGTGCCAGCAGCTTAGCCCCGGGACAGAGGAACTACGAGCAGTACTTC
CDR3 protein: CASSLAPGQRNYEQYF

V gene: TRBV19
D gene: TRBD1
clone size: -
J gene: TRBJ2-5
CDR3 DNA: TGTGCCAGTAGACTCTCACAGGGGCAAGAGACCCAGTACTTC
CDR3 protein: CASRLSQGQETQYF

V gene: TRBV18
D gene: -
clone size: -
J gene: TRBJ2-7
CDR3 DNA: TGTGCCAGCTCACCGGGACGCGAGCAGTACTTC
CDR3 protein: CASSPGREQYF

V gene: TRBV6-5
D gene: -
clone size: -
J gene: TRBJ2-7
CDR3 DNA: TGTGCCAGCAGTTTGGGCGGGGTAAGATATGCCTACGAGCAGTACTTC
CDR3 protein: CASSLGGVRYAYEQYF

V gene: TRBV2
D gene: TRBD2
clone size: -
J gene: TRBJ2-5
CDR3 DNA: TGTGCCAGCAGTGAGGGACTAGCGGGACTCCTTTGGACCCAGTACTTC
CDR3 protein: CASSEGLAGLLWTQYF

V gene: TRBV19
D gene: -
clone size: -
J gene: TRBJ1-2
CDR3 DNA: TGTGCCAGTACAGACAGGCTCTATGGCTACACCTTC
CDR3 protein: CASTDRLYGYTF

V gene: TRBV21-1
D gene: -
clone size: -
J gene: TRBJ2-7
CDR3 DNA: TGTGCCAGCAGCAAACCAGTAGGGGGGACATTGCCCTACGAGCAGTACTTC
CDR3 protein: CASSKPVGGTLPYEQYF

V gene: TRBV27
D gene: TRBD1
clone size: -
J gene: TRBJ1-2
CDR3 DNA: TGTGCCAGCAGTTTAGTTCAGGGGGGCTATGGCTACACCTTC
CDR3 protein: CASSLVQGGYGYTF